The present entry profiles one T cell receptor beta chain with its context. The data belong to a study of blood T cell repertoires in COVID-19. About the research overall: Italy, Spain and the United States were the sources of the convalescent and acute COVID-19 samples. From T cells, B-cell-depleted T cells, or PBMCs came the material, which was cDNA or gDNA.

Under the authors' procedure: Amplification of reference gene primers provided the estimated nucleated cell counts. Method: immunoSEQ multiplex PCR; TCRdb's copy keeps in-frame clones and lacks some. That table supplies the V and J calls and clone size; D and trimming were determined from the DNA. This repertoire shows roughly 69,000 clones, roughly 91% found once; its top ten account for approximately 7%. Germline CDR1 reads MGHRA; CDR2 reads YSYEKL. This CDR3 is 18 amino acids long. Trimming stripped 0 bases from V and 0 bases from J, with 12 bases between. Material for sequencing was peripheral blood. This receptor was taken from a man between 50 and 59 years old with active COVID-19. The V and J genes are TRBV4-1 and TRBJ2-6, with D possibly being TRBD1 (5 bases). The CDR3 DNA reads TGCGCCAGCAGCCAAGATAACGGACACCTCTCTGGGGCCAACGTCCTGACTTTC. As protein: CASSQDNGHLSGANVLTF.